Listed below are T cell receptor beta chains from one sample, sequenced in a study of response to subunit inactivated influenza vaccine. TCRdb called the RT-PCR reads again in MiXCR, with one record for every CDR3 protein. The table lists 450,000 to 700,000 distinct CDR3 sequences, around 13% of them singletons. Sequencing was performed on PBMCs from blood, taken 11 to 12 days after vaccination. The source is a man aged 45-60 years who received an inactivated influenza vaccine. Both conserved end residues are part of each CDR3. Fields, in order: CDR3 DNA, CDR3 protein, J gene, clone size, D gene, V gene, CDR3 length. A D gene is named only where the DNA matches it firmly. Clone size is given for some rows only: seen once, a few or many times, or a class if the clone is expanded.

DNA: TGTGCCAGCAGCTTCTTAGCGGGAGCCCGGAATGAGCAGTTCTTC
CDR3: CASSFLAGARNEQFF
J: TRBJ2-1
size: few
D: TRBD2
V: TRBV11-2
length: 15

DNA: TGTGCCAGCAGTGCTAACACTGGGGAAAAACTGTTTTTT
CDR3: CASSANTGEKLFF
J: TRBJ1-4
size: many
D: -
V: TRBV25-1
length: 13

DNA: TGTGCCAGCGGTCTGATTGCGGTTATGAACACCGGGGAGCTGTTTTTT
CDR3: CASGLIAVMNTGELFF
J: TRBJ2-2
size: many
D: -
V: TRBV11-2
length: 16

DNA: TGTGCCAGCAGCTCCCAGGGGGCGGCTACCCCCGACCACTCTGGAAACACCATATATTTT
CDR3: CASSSQGAATPDHSGNTIYF
J: TRBJ1-3
size: few
D: TRBD1
V: TRBV11-1
length: 20

DNA: TGCGCCAGCAGTGAGGGACGGTACTATGGCTACACCTTC
CDR3: CASSEGRYYGYTF
J: TRBJ1-2
size: -
D: -
V: TRBV10-1
length: 13

DNA: TGTGCCAGCTCACCATTGCTACAAGAGACCCAGTACTTC
CDR3: CASSPLLQETQYF
J: TRBJ2-5
size: few
D: -
V: TRBV18
length: 13

DNA: TGTGCCAGCAGCCTAGCGGGGGGGCGGAGCACAGATACGCAGTATTTT
CDR3: CASSLAGGRSTDTQYF
J: TRBJ2-3
size: many
D: TRBD2
V: TRBV12-3/TRBV12-4
length: 16

DNA: TGTGCCAGCAGCCCCGATAGGAATGAGCAGTTCTTC
CDR3: CASSPDRNEQFF
J: TRBJ2-1
size: -
D: -
V: TRBV3-1
length: 12

DNA: TGCAGTGCTACCCGTGGACGTCGAGGGGAGACCCAGTACTTC
CDR3: CSATRGRRGETQYF
J: TRBJ2-5
size: few
D: -
V: TRBV20-1
length: 14

DNA: TGTGCCATCAGTTACCCAGGGAGCAGCTATAATTCACCCCTCCACTTT
CDR3: CAISYPGSSYNSPLHF
J: TRBJ1-6
size: -
D: -
V: TRBV2
length: 16

DNA: TGTGCCAGCAGCTTAGATCTGCTAGCGGGAGTAGTCCACAATGAGCAGTTCTTC
CDR3: CASSLDLLAGVVHNEQFF
J: TRBJ2-1
size: few
D: TRBD2
V: TRBV11-2
length: 18

DNA: TGTGCCAGCAGCCGAGATCCATACACAGATACGCAGTATTTT
CDR3: CASSRDPYTDTQYF
J: TRBJ2-3
size: -
D: -
V: TRBV3-1
length: 14

DNA: TGTGCCAGCAGTTACGGACAGGGGGTTTTCTATGGCTACACCTTC
CDR3: CASSYGQGVFYGYTF
J: TRBJ1-2
size: -
D: TRBD1
V: TRBV6-5
length: 15

DNA: TGTGCCACTCGTCTTGCAGGGGTCCCAGAGACCCAGTACTTC
CDR3: CATRLAGVPETQYF
J: TRBJ2-5
size: few
D: -
V: TRBV18
length: 14